This passage covers 10 T cell receptor beta chains from one sample sequenced in a study of T-cell memory formation after mild COVID-19. TCRdb recomputed calls from the 5' RACE reads with MiXCR, one row per CDR3 protein. Of approximately 570,000 distinct CDR3 sequences listed, under 20% are singletons. Input material: PBMCs or a T cell subset sorted from them (not recorded which). The receptor set was obtained from an adult woman who had mild COVID-19 (a few samples of this study predate the infection). Cell type and time point are not known.

The V gene is TRBV12-3 or TRBV12-4, the J gene TRBJ2-5, with D tentatively TRBD2 (6 bases). The ends were cut back, 6 bases at V and 3 bases at J, with 20 bases in the middle. This CDR3 is built from 16 residues. CDR3 sequence: CASSTAGLSVEETQYF. The CDR3 DNA sequence: TGTGCCAGCAGCACCGCCGGACTATCGGTCGAAGAGACCCAGTACTTC.

The CDR3 sequence: CSAGVSFSEAFF. The CDR3, as DNA: TGCAGCGCCGGGGTTAGTTTCTCGGAAGCTTTCTTT. The V call is TRBV29-1, the J call TRBJ1-1; unclear D gene. Deletions cut 7 bases from V and 8 bases from J, with 17 bases between. The CDR3 is 12 amino acids. Germline V gene data show CDR1 as SQVTM and CDR2 as ANQGSEA.

This clonotype was seen more than once but under ten times. The V and J genes are TRBV12-3 or TRBV12-4 and TRBJ2-5; 9 positions agree with TRBD1. This CDR3 has 16 amino acids. V was pared by 5 bases and J by 5 bases, with 12 bases of the junction left unmatched. As DNA, the CDR3 is TGTGCCAGCAGTCGAATCACAGGGGGCGCCGGGGAGACCCAGTACTTC. It encodes CASSRITGGAGETQYF.

This clonotype was detected only once. The chain is built from TRBV27 and TRBJ1-2; perhaps TRBD1 as D (6 bases). CDR3 length equals 15 residues. Deletions cut 3 bases from V and 4 bases from J, with 15 bases between. The germline gives CDR1 MNHEY, CDR2 SMNVEV (reference sequence). CDR3: CASSLITGLGYGYTF. The CDR3 region has the DNA TGTGCCAGCAGTTTGATCACAGGGTTGGGCTATGGCTACACCTTC.

The rearrangement joins TRBV6-5 to TRBJ2-1, with TRBD2 matching over 11 bases. The CDR3 is made up of 14 amino acids. CDR1 MNHEY and CDR2 SVGAGI come from the germline V gene. The V segment lost 6 bases and the J segment 7 bases; nucleotides outside the gene matches: 5. The CDR3 region has the DNA TGTGCCAGCAGCCGTCCTAGCGGGAGGAATGAGCAGTTCTTC. Protein: CASSRPSGRNEQFF.

The chain combines TRBV7-9 with TRBJ2-1; possibly TRBD1 for D (5 bases). The CDR3 is 19 amino acids. The germline CDR1 and CDR2 sequences are SEHNR and FQNEAQ (reference sequence). The V and J ends lost 4 bases and 0 bases respectively, with 22 bases between them. This CDR3 reads CASSWGKVGWTSSYNEQFF. The CDR3 DNA reads TGTGCCAGCAGCTGGGGTAAAGTCGGCTGGACAAGCTCCTACAATGAGCAGTTCTTC.

This sequence joins TRBV6-6 and TRBJ2-2; possibly TRBD2 for D (6 bases). CDR1 is MNHNY and CDR2 is SVGAGI in the germline V gene (reference sequence). V was cut by 6 bases and J by 1 base, with 9 bases left in between. This CDR3 region has 14 residues. The CDR3 region is CASRGGVNTGELFF. In DNA form, the CDR3 reads TGTGCCAGCAGGGGGGGAGTGAACACCGGGGAGCTGTTTTTT.

This chain links TRBV24-1 with TRBJ1-1, with D unclear. This CDR3 has 14 amino acids. CDR1 and CDR2 from the germline V gene are KGHDR and SFDVKD. The V and J ends lost 1 base and 10 bases respectively, with 15 bases between them. The CDR3 spells CATSDLGLGKGAFF. CDR3 bases: TGTGCCACCAGTGATTTAGGATTGGGCAAGGGAGCTTTCTTT.

The chain combines TRBV6-5 with TRBJ2-3, with TRBD1 matching 10 bases. V was pared by 1 base and J by 4 bases, with 5 bases of the junction left unmatched. This CDR3 is 16 amino acids long. The V gene's germline CDR1 is MNHEY and CDR2 SVGAGI. The CDR3 loop is CASSYYLGQGADTQYF. The CDR3 coding sequence is TGTGCCAGCAGTTACTACCTAGGACAGGGGGCAGATACGCAGTATTTT.

This sequence joins TRBV12-3 or TRBV12-4 and TRBJ2-3; maybe TRBD2 (5 bases). Trimming took 6 bases from V and 6 from J, leaving 16 bases between them. The CDR3 covers 14 residues. Written as DNA, the CDR3 is TGTGCCAGCAGAACCGCTAGCCTACGGGATACGCAGTATTTT. It yields the protein CASRTASLRDTQYF.